The following is a T cell receptor beta chain sequence with its context. Its antigen is unknown. A much bigger clone sits one base away, suggesting this may be a read error. Germline CDR1 SQVTM, CDR2 ANQGSEA. CDR3 size: 13 residues. The data derive from a study of post-analysis software for immune sequencing data. About the study: Included among the disease courses, which were recorded for the cohort, were relapsing-remitting, secondary progressive and progressive-relapsing multiple sclerosis.

Unique molecular identifiers were carried by the TCR beta cDNA libraries. The yield from approximately 1 to 10 million T cells was roughly 500,000 cDNA molecules in total. Via MiXCR, TCRdb re-called the PCR reads, giving one row per CDR3 protein. Of about half a million distinct CDR3 sequences listed, around 40% are singletons. Study results and limitations: In patients, about five TRBV segments were more frequent than in controls, with TRBV5-6, TRBV5-1 and TRBV20-1 among them. The study found significantly lower normalized Chao1 diversity in multiple sclerosis patients than in controls. When the samples were clustered directly with F measure, those that had been prepared in the same batch showed strong co-clustering.

The sequence came from a girl between 5 and 17 years old with multiple sclerosis. The source material was blood. J is TRBJ2-6 and V is TRBV29-1; possibly TRBD1 for D (5 bases). The CDR3 reads CSAIQPGANVRTF. In DNA, the CDR3 is TGCAGCGCCATCCAACCTGGGGCCAACGTCCGGACTTTC.